The source of this T cell receptor delta chain is a study of delta chain sequences of gamma delta T cells (dated by TCRdb to the late 2010s). To note about this clone: The target of this receptor is not known. No base-level quality is on record; no much larger clone is a single base apart.

The method behind the library was 5' RACE. Sequencing took place on an Illumina MiSeq. TCRdb called clones from the public reads with CATT, and repeated DNA sequences were later combined into one row. This sample comprises over 2,000 delta-chain clones, approximately 30% of them detected only once. Approximately 15% of the sample comes from the top ten. At the junction V is shortened by 1 base and J by 1 base; bases outside the gene matches: 6. The germline V gene specifies GEAIGNYY as CDR1 and EKD as CDR2. The CDR3 holds 17 amino acids from the cysteine to the phenylalanine. Only the CDR3 DNA is retained, 51 bases long and in frame from the first base.

The sequencing sample was made of either unsorted cells or a sorted T cell fraction (not recorded which). This sequence originates from a human donor in good health. Here the chain combines TRDV2 and TRDJ1; TRDD3 lines up with 12 middle nucleotides. The CDR3 region has the sequence CACDTAGGYGTTDKLIF. The bases read TGTGCCTGTGACACGGCTGGGGGATACGGGACCACCGATAAACTCATCTTT.